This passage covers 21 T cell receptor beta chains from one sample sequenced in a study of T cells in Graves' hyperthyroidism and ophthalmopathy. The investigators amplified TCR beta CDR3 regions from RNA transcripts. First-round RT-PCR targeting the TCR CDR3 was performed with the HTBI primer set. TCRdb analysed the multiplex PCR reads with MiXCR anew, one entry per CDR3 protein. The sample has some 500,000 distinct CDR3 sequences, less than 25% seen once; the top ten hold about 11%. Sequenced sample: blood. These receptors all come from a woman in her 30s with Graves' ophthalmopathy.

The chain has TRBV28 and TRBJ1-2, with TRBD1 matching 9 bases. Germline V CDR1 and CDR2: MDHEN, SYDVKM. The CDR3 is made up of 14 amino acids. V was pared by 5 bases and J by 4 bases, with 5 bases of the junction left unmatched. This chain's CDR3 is CASSRDRAGYGYTF. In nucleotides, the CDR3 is TGTGCCAGCAGTCGGGACAGGGCAGGCTATGGCTACACCTTC.

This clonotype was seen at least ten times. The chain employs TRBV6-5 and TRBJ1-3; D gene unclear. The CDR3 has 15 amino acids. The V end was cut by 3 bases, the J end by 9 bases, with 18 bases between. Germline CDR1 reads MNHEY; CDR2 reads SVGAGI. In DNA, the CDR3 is TGTGCCAGCAGTTATCCCAGATCCCTGGGTGGCACCATATATTTT. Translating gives CASSYPRSLGGTIYF.

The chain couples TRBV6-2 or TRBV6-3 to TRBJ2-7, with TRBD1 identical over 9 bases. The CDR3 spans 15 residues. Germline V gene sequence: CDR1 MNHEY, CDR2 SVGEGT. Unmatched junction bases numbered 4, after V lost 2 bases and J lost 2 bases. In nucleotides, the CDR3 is TGTGCCAGCAGTTACGGGACAGGGCTACCCTACGAGCAGTACTTC. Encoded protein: CASSYGTGLPYEQYF.

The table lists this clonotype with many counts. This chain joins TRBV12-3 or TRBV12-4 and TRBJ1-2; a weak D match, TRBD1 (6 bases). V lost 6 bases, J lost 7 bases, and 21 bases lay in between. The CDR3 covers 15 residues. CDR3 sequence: CASRSPGHSHGGYTF. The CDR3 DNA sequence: TGTGCCAGCAGGTCGCCGGGACACTCCCACGGTGGCTACACCTTC.

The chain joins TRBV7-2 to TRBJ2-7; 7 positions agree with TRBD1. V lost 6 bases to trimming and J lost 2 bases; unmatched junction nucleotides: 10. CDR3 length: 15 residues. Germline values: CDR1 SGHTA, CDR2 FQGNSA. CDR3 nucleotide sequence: TGTGCCAGCAGTCCACACCGGGGACAGACCTACGAGCAGTACTTC. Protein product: CASSPHRGQTYEQYF.

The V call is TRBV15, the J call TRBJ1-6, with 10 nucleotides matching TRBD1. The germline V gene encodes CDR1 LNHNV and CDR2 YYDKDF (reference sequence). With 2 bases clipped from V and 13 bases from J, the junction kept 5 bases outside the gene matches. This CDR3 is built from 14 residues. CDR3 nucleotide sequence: TGTGCCACCAGCAGAACCGGGACAGGGGAGCCCCTCCACTTT. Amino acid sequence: CATSRTGTGEPLHF.

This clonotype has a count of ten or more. The CDR3: CSAAGPGNTEAFF. DNA for the CDR3: TGCAGTGCCGCGGGACCGGGAAACACTGAAGCTTTCTTT. The chain carries TRBV20-1 and TRBJ1-1, with D possibly being TRBD1 (5 bases). Deletions cut 6 bases from V and 2 bases from J, with 13 bases between. The CDR3 contains 13 residues. CDR1 and CDR2 (germline): DFQATT, SNEGSKA (reference sequence).

The chain's CDR3 is CASRESSGSWETQYF. Written as DNA, the CDR3 is TGTGCCAGTCGTGAAAGTAGCGGGAGCTGGGAGACCCAGTACTTC. V is TRBV19 and J is TRBJ2-5; 9 bases line up with TRBD2. Germline values: CDR1 LNHDA, CDR2 SQIVND (reference sequence). The V and J ends lost 8 bases and 5 bases, in that order; junction bases with no gene match: 12. The CDR3 has 15 residues.

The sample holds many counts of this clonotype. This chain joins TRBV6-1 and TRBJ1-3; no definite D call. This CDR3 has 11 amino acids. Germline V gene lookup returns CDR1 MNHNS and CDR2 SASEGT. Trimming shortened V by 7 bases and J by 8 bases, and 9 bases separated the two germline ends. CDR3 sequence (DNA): TGTGCCAGCACCCAATATGACACCATATATTTT. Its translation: CASTQYDTIYF.

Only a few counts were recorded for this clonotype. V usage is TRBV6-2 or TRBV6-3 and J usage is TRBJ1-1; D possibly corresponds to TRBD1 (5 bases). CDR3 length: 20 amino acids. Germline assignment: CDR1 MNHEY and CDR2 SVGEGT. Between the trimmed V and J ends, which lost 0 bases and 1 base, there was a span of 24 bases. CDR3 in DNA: TGTGCCAGCAGTTACTCGGCTTTTGTTGTGGGGGAAAGTCGGAACACTGAAGCTTTCTTT. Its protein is CASSYSAFVVGESRNTEAFF.

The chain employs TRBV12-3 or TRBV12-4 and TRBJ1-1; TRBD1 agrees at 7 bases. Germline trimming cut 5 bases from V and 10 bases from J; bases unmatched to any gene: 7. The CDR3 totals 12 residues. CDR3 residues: CASSVDRVVAFF. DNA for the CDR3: TGTGCCAGCAGTGTAGACAGGGTCGTAGCTTTCTTT.

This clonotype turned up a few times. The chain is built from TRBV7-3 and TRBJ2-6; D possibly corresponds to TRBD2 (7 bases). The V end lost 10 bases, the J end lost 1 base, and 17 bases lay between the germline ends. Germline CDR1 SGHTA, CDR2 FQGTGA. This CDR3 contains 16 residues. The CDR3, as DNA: TGTGCCACCGCCCGGGGGGCAGGTTCTGGGGCCAACGTCCTGACTTTC. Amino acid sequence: CATARGAGSGANVLTF.

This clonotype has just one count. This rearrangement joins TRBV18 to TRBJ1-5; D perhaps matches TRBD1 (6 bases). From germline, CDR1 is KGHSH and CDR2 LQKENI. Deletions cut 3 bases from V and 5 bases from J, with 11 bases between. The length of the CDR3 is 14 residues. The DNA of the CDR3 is TGTGCCAGCTCACCTACAGGGCCGGATCAGCCCCAGCATTTT. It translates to CASSPTGPDQPQHF. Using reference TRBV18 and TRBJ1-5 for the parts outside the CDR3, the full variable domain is NAGVMQNPRHLVRRRGQEARLRCSPMKGHSHVYWYRQLPEEGLKFMVYLQKENIIDESGMPKERFSAEFPKEGPSILRIQQVVRGDSAAYFCASSPTGPDQPQHFGDGTRLSIL.

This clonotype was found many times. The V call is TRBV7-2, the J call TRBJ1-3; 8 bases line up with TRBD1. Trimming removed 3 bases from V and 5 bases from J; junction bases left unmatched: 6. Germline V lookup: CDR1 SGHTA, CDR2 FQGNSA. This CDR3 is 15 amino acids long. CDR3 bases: TGTGCCAGCAGCTTCGGCCAGGGGGCCAGAAACACCATATATTTT. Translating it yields CASSFGQGARNTIYF. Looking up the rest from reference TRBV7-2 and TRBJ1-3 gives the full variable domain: GAGVSQSPSNKVTEKGKDVELRCDPISGHTALYWYRQSLGQGLEFLIYFQGNSAPDKSGLPSDRFSAERTGGSVSTLTIQRTQQEDSAVYLCASSFGQGARNTIYFGEGSWLTVV.

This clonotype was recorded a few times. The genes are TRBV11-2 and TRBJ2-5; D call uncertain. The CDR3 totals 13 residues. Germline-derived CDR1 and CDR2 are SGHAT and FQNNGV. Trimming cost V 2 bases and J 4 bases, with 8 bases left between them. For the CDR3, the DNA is TGTGCCAGCAGCTTACTGGGGTTAGAGACCCAGTACTTC. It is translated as CASSLLGLETQYF.

The CDR3 protein is CASAYSVMNTEAFF. CDR3 in DNA: TGTGCCAGCGCATACAGTGTCATGAACACTGAAGCTTTCTTT. This rearrangement joins TRBV2 to TRBJ1-1, with no clear D. V shed 8 bases and J shed 0 bases, with 13 bases lying between them. The CDR3 loop spans 14 amino acids. Germline V gene lookup returns CDR1 SNHLY and CDR2 FYNNEI.

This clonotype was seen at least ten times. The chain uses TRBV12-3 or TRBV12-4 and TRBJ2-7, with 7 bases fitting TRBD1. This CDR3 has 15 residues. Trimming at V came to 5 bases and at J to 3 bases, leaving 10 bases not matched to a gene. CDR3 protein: CASSRVPGQNYEQYF. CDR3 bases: TGTGCCAGCAGTCGGGTCCCGGGACAGAACTACGAGCAGTACTTC.

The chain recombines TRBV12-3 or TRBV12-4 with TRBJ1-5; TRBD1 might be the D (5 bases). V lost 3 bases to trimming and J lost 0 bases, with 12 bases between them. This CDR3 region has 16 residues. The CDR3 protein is CASSFLTAPSNQPQHF. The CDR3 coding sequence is TGTGCCAGCAGTTTTTTGACAGCTCCTAGCAATCAGCCCCAGCATTTT.

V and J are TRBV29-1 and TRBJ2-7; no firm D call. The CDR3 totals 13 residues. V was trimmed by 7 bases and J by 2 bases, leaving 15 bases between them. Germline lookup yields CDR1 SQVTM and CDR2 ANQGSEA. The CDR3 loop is CSALSRKTYEQYF. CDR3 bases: TGCAGCGCCCTCTCGCGGAAGACCTACGAGCAGTACTTC.

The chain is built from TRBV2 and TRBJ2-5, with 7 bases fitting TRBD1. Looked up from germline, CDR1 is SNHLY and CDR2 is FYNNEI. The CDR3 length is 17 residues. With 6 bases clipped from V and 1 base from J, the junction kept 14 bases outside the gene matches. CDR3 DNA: TGTGCCAGCAGCCAGGGGTGGGACAGTAACTTCCAAGAGACCCAGTACTTC. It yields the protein CASSQGWDSNFQETQYF.

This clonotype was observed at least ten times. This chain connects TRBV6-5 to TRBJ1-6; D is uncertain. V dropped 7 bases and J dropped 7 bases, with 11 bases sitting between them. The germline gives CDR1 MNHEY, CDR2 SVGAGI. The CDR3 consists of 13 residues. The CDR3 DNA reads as TGTGCCAGCACCCTATTCCCGAATTCACCCCTCCACTTT. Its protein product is CASTLFPNSPLHF.